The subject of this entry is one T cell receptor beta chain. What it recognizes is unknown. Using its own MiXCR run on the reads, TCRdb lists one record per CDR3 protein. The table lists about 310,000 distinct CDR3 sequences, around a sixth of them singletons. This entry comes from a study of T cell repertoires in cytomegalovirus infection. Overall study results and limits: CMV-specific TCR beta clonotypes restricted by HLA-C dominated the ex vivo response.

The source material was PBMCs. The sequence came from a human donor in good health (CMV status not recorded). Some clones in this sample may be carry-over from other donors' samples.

The CDR3 region is CASSLAARGNFYEQYF. The CDR3 nucleotides are TGTGCCAGCAGCTTAGCCGCCAGGGGGAATTTCTACGAGCAGTACTTC. The chain carries TRBV7-6 and TRBJ2-7; the match to TRBD1 covers 7 bases. CDR1 is SGHVS, CDR2 FNYEAQ, per germline. V lost 0 bases and J lost 3; bases outside the gene matches: 8. This CDR3 has 16 residues.